The rows below give T cell receptor beta chains drawn from one sample of a study of shared clonotypes between healthy human individuals. Method: immunoSEQ multiplex PCR; TCRdb's copy keeps in-frame clones and lacks some. In the table there are about 520,000 clones, over 75% of which are singletons. Sequencing was carried out using PBMCs. The receptors were gathered from a middle-aged woman in good health. Some clones in this sample may be carry-over from other donors' samples. Both conserved end residues are part of each CDR3. The D gene is left open where the match is weak. Clone size appears in some rows only: once, few, many, or a class for an expanded clone.

cdr3_length | j_call | clone_size | v_call | d_call | cdr3_nt | cdr3_aa
12 | TRBJ2-4 | few | TRBV11-2 | - | TGTGCCAGCAGGGCGGTTGGAAACATTCAGTACTTC | CASRAVGNIQYF
15 | TRBJ2-1 | few | TRBV28 | - | TGTGCCAGCAGTTTTTTTGGGTACCTAAACAATGAGCAGTTCTTC | CASSFFGYLNNEQFF
13 | TRBJ2-7 | - | TRBV7-9 | - | TGTGCCAGCAGTTCAACAGGGAGTTACGAGCAGTACTTC | CASSSTGSYEQYF
17 | TRBJ1-1 | - | TRBV7-9 | - | TGTGCCAGCAGCTTAGTCCTCTTTGTGGGGGGAACCACTGAAGCTTTCTTT | CASSLVLFVGGTTEAFF
15 | TRBJ2-7 | - | TRBV28 | - | TGTGCCAGCAGTTTGGGTGCTGAGGGGTCCTACGAGCAGTACTTC | CASSLGAEGSYEQYF
15 | TRBJ2-2 | - | TRBV6-6 | - | TGTGCCAGCAGTTACTCACTAGCGAACACCGGGGAGCTGTTTTTT | CASSYSLANTGELFF
13 | TRBJ1-1 | - | TRBV7-9 | - | TGTGCCAGCACCAGGACAGACAACACTGAAGCTTTCTTT | CASTRTDNTEAFF
16 | TRBJ1-3 | - | TRBV5-4 | - | TGTGCCAGCAGCTTGCAGGGGCCGACATCTGGAAACACCATATATTTT | CASSLQGPTSGNTIYF
14 | TRBJ1-4 | - | TRBV10-3 | TRBD1 | TGTGCCATCAGTTCAAACAGGGGTTTCGAAAAACTGTTTTTT | CAISSNRGFEKLFF
19 | TRBJ2-3 | - | TRBV7-6 | TRBD2 | TGTGCCAGCAGCTTAGATAGGACTAGCGGGAGAGGAAGCACAGATACGCAGTATTTT | CASSLDRTSGRGSTDTQYF
14 | TRBJ2-7 | - | TRBV7-6 | - | TGTGCCAGCAGCTTAGCGTCAAGCTCCTACGAGCAGTACTTC | CASSLASSSYEQYF
16 | TRBJ2-2 | - | TRBV29-1 | - | TGCAGCGCCATACCGAGTGGGCGGGAAAACACCGGGGAGCTGTTTTTT | CSAIPSGRENTGELFF